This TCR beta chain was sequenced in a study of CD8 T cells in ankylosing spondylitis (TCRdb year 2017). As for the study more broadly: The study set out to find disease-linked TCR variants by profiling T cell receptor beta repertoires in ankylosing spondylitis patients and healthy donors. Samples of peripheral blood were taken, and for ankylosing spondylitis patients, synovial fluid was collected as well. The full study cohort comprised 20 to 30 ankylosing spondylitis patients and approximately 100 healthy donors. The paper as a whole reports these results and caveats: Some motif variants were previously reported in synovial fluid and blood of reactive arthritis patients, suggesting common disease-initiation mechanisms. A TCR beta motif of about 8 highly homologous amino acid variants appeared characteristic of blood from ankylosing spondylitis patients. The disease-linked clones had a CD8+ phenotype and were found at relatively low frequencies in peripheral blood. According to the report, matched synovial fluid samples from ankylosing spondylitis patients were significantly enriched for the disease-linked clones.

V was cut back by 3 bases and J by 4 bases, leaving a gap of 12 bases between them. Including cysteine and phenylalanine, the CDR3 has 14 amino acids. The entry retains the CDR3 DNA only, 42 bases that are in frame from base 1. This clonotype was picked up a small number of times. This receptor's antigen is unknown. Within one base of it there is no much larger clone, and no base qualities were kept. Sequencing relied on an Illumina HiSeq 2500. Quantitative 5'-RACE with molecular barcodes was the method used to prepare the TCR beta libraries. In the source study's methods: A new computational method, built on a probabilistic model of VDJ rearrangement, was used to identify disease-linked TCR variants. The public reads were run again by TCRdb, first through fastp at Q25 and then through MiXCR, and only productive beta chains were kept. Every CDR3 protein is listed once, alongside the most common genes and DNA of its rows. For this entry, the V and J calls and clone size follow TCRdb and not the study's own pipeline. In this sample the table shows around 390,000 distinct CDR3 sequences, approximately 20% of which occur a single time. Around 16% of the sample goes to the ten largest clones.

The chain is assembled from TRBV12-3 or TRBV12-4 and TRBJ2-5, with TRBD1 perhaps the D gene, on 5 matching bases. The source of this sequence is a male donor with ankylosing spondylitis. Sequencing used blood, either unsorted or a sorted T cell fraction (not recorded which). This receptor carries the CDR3 CASSFVGPRETQYF. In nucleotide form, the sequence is TGTGCCAGCAGTTTTGTGGGGCCCCGAGAGACCCAGTACTTC.